This T cell receptor (beta chain) was recorded in a study of identical twins (dated by TCRdb to about 2016). As for the study more broadly: TCR alpha and beta repertoires from monozygotic twins, unrelated adults of various ages and cord blood were deep-sequenced to test whether fetal clonotypes persist. Replicate twin experiments were performed at different times using different library preparation protocols to rule out contamination.

This clonotype was picked up one time. Its target antigen remains unknown. Base quality data are lacking; no much larger clone is found one base away. A single read makes a weak case. The library relied on 5' RACE. Sequencing was carried out with an Illumina HiSeq 2000. Template switching introduced a universal primer binding site; the final cDNA contained a unique molecular identifier, enabling accurate counting of TCR cDNA molecules. Specific primers in the conserved constant-segment region were used to synthesize first-strand cDNA for the TCR alpha and beta chains. Each cDNA library was double barcoded, with a SMART-Mk sample barcode plus Illumina barcodes, to control for contamination. TruSeq adapter sequences, together with Illumina sample barcodes, were added in two successive PCR steps. TCR alpha and beta cDNA libraries were sequenced on the Illumina HiSeq platform with custom primers. On the authors' methods: Unique molecular identifiers were extracted from raw reads with MiGEC, and CDR3 positions were determined with MiXCR. For each individual, recombination models were inferred using an EM algorithm with the repgenHMM and IGoR tools. The tcR package in R was used for shared clonotype analysis, with sharing normalized by the product of cloneset sizes. To study raw recombination without the effects of thymic and clonal selection, out-of-frame nonproductive sequences were analyzed. TCRdb reran the public reads through fastp at Q25 and MiXCR, keeping productive beta chains. Rows are unified per CDR3 protein, each entry keeping the most common DNA and genes. The V and J calls here are based on TCRdb, not the publication. In this sample the table shows 690,000 or so distinct CDR3 sequences, over 8.5% of which occur a single time. The ten largest clones take up about 0.98% of the sample.

Points the paper makes about the study in general: A weaker excess of twin sharing was found in beta out-of-frame sequences because the signal-to-noise ratio was lowered by fewer shared sequences. Invariant T cells such as MAIT and iNKT could partly confound zero-insertion analyses, although diverse VJ usage argued against such confounding for most clonotypes. Because the same donors could not be followed over many years, the conclusions relied on cross-sectional statistical analysis. Fewer insertions were carried by abundant cord blood beta clonotypes, a similar but weaker trend appeared in young adult naive repertoires, and no such trend appeared in memory repertoires. In monozygotic twins, recombination models systematically underestimated out-of-frame TCR alpha sharing, but the models matched the sharing seen between unrelated individuals. Compared with coincidental sharing between unrelated individuals, out-of-frame TCR alpha sequences shared between twins had an excess of sequences with low generation probability.

Only healthy Caucasian donors were included. The twin cohort consisted of three pairs of female monozygotic twins, all aged about 18 to 29 years. Peripheral blood mononuclear cells were the source from which RNA for the TCR libraries was isolated. From a lookup of the germline V gene, CDR1 and CDR2 are WSHSY and SAAADI. The CDR3 contains 13 residues, cysteine and phenylalanine counted. Just the 39-base CDR3 DNA is kept, in frame starting at base 1. At the junction V is shortened by 2 bases and J by 6 bases, with 10 bases in between. This sample also belongs to another study, concerning yellow fever vaccine responses in identical twins. Per the second study: The T cell response to vaccination in identical twins was reported by the authors to appear partly convergent and partly personalized. The study precisely tracked vaccine-responding T cell clones in identical twins.

The V gene is TRBV10-2 and the J gene is TRBJ1-2, with the D gene uncertain. This TCR came from a woman younger than 30 in good health. The sequenced sample was PBMCs. The CDR3 is CASSEPGRHGYTF. The nucleotide sequence reads as follows: TGCGCCAGCAGTGAGCCCGGCCGCCATGGCTACACCTTC.